The 24 T cell receptor beta chains listed next were all sequenced from one sample in a study of CXCR3-negative and CXCR3-positive naive CD8 T cells. Study observations and caveats: TRB CDR3 hydrophobicity was greater in CXCR3-positive naive cells than in CXCR3-negative naive cells.

Which antigens these TCRs recognize remains unknown. 5' RACE that incorporated UMI labels was used to prepare the TRB cDNA libraries. TCRdb re-analyzed the 5' RACE reads; it lists each CDR3 protein once, without DNA. The listing records about 150,000 distinct CDR3 sequences. Sequencing was performed on naive CXCR3+ CD8+ T cells from blood. This sample's subset: CD45RO-CCR7+CD27+CD95- naive CD8+ T cells expressing CXCR3 (TNR3+). All receptors derive from a human donor in good health. Some clones in this sample may be carry-over from other donors' samples.

This chain connects TRBV4-3 to TRBJ2-7; without DNA, the TCRdb call of TRBD2 cannot be checked. In germline, CDR1 is LGHNA, CDR2 YSLEER. This CDR3 has 15 amino acids. This CDR3 reads CASSPGTTGGYEQYF.

The rearrangement joins TRBV6-2 or TRBV6-3 to TRBJ2-7; TCRdb's D call of TRBD1 is untestable without DNA. In germline, CDR1 is MNHEY, CDR2 SVGEGT. The CDR3 runs 16 residues. CDR3 residues: CASSYSTRTGGYEQYF.

The rearrangement links TRBV10-3 to TRBJ2-1; the TCRdb D gene call, TRBD1, has no DNA to confirm it. The CDR3 is 15 amino acids. Germline V gives CDR1 ENHRY, CDR2 SYGVKD. CDR3 loop: CATTESGDLYNEQFF.

This chain uses TRBV7-9 with TRBJ2-1. Germline CDR1 SEHNR, CDR2 FQNEAQ (reference sequence). This CDR3 spans 13 amino acids. This CDR3 reads CASSLGRENEQFF.

This chain links TRBV29-1 with TRBJ2-7; the D call of TRBD2 rests on TCRdb alone, since no DNA is present to check it. The CDR3 length is 12 residues. Per the germline V gene, CDR1 is SQVTM and CDR2 is ANQGSEA. CDR3 protein: CSVEGGPAEQYF.

The chain carries TRBV19 and TRBJ2-5; TCRdb's D call, TRBD1, is unchecked because there is no DNA. CDR1 is LNHDA, CDR2 SQIVND, per germline (reference sequence). The CDR3 runs to 15 residues. The CDR3 sequence: CASSMGGYEQETQYF.

The chain has TRBV6-5 and TRBJ2-7; without DNA, the TCRdb call of TRBD1 cannot be checked. The CDR3 spans 13 residues. Germline V gene data show CDR1 as MNHEY and CDR2 as SVGAGI. The CDR3 region is CASSSGQFYEQYF.

This chain uses TRBV29-1 with TRBJ2-1; TCRdb returns TRBD1, unconfirmable since there is no DNA. Germline loops: CDR1 SQVTM, CDR2 ANQGSEA. This CDR3 is 15 amino acids long. This CDR3 reads CSVESDRSVYNEQFF.

The chain has TRBV6-5 and TRBJ2-6; TCRdb lists TRBD1, though no DNA is available to test this call. The CDR3 covers 17 residues. CDR1 and CDR2 from the germline V gene are MNHEY and SVGAGI. This chain's CDR3 is CASRSQDYFSGANVLTF.

The chain is built from TRBV28 and TRBJ2-7; TCRdb calls TRBD2, which cannot be checked without DNA. The CDR3 runs to 18 residues. The germline CDR1 and CDR2 sequences are MDHEN and SYDVKM. The CDR3 region is CARGRGGGHHLRAYEQYF.

The genes are TRBV14 and TRBJ2-3. Germline CDR1 and CDR2: SGHDN and FVKESK. This CDR3 has 12 amino acids. This CDR3 reads CASSQHQDTQYF.

V usage is TRBV6-5 and J usage is TRBJ1-6; the D gene TCRdb calls, TRBD1, cannot be checked with no DNA. Germline V gives CDR1 MNHEY, CDR2 SVGAGI. The CDR3 totals 13 residues. The CDR3 is CASSFTGRQPLHF.

This chain's CDR3 is CASSGSGGPGAFF. J is TRBJ1-1 and V is TRBV11-3; absent DNA, TCRdb's TRBD1 call cannot be checked. This CDR3 contains 13 residues. Germline V CDR1 and CDR2: SGHNT, YENEEA.

J is TRBJ2-3 and V is TRBV4-2; no DNA is available, so the TRBD1 call from TCRdb remains unchecked. Germline assignment: CDR1 LGHNA and CDR2 YNFKEQ. CDR3 length: 14 residues. The CDR3 here is CASRSGQGADTQYF.

The genes are TRBV4-3 and TRBJ2-2; TCRdb's D call of TRBD1 is untestable without DNA. The CDR3 is 16 amino acids. CDR1 LGHNA and CDR2 YSLEER come from the germline V gene. The CDR3 sequence is CASSHPGGEPTGEPFF.

The chain couples TRBV28 to TRBJ2-7; TCRdb's D call, TRBD2, is unchecked because there is no DNA. The germline V gene encodes CDR1 MDHEN and CDR2 SYDVKM. The CDR3 is 14 amino acids. CDR3 loop: CAGSLRGGEYEQYF.

The chain joins TRBV7-9 to TRBJ2-3. Germline values: CDR1 SEHNR, CDR2 FQNEAQ (reference sequence). The CDR3 loop spans 12 amino acids. The CDR3 is CASSYVDEAQYF.

This rearrangement joins TRBV20-1 to TRBJ1-1; TCRdb lists TRBD1, though no DNA is available to test this call. CDR1 is DFQATT and CDR2 is SNEGSKA in the germline V gene (reference sequence). The length of the CDR3 is 13 residues. CDR3 loop: CSAPRALNTEAFF.

This CDR3 reads CASSLVAGGTIYEQYF. This chain uses TRBV12-3 or TRBV12-4 with TRBJ2-7; lacking DNA, the TRBD2 call made by TCRdb goes unchecked. The CDR3 runs to 16 residues.

This rearrangement joins TRBV27 to TRBJ1-4. The CDR3 has 13 residues. Per the germline V gene, CDR1 is MNHEY and CDR2 is SMNVEV (reference sequence). The chain's CDR3 is CASSPSGGEKLFF. Using reference TRBV27 and TRBJ1-4 for the parts outside the CDR3, the full variable domain is EAQVTQNPRYLITVTGKKLTVTCSQNMNHEYMSWYRQDPGLGLRQIYYSMNVEVTDKGDVPEGYKVSRKEKRNFPLILESPSPNQTSLYFCASSPSGGEKLFFGSGTQLSVL.

This rearrangement joins TRBV12-3 or TRBV12-4 to TRBJ2-7; TCRdb's assignment of TRBD1 cannot be checked, as there is no DNA. The CDR3 totals 15 residues. CDR3 protein: CASSPPAQHSYEQCF.

This chain uses TRBV28 with TRBJ2-4; absent DNA, TCRdb's TRBD2 call cannot be checked. The germline gives CDR1 MDHEN, CDR2 SYDVKM. This CDR3 has 13 residues. The CDR3 loop is CASSLKRSNIQYF.

The V and J genes are TRBV5-6 and TRBJ1-1; with no DNA, the TCRdb D assignment of TRBD1 cannot be verified. This CDR3 is 14 amino acids long. Germline values: CDR1 SGHDT, CDR2 YYEEEE. The CDR3 loop is CASSLLAGGTEAFF.

The V gene is TRBV6-5, the J gene TRBJ2-3; TCRdb's D call, TRBD2, is unchecked because there is no DNA. Per the germline V gene, CDR1 is MNHEY and CDR2 is SVGAGI. The CDR3 runs 16 residues. The CDR3 here is CASSYGLADSTDTQYF.